This T cell receptor (beta chain) was recovered during a study of identical twins. This clonotype was picked up many times. Its antigen is not identified. Study results and limitations: Where beta out-of-frame sequences were concerned, excess twin sharing was weaker.

V shed 5 bases and J shed 1 base, with 13 bases lying between them. Germline CDR1 and CDR2: MNHEY and SMNVEV (reference sequence). The CDR3 is 15 amino acids. One entry per CDR3 protein, called by TCRdb with MiXCR from the 5' RACE reads. Of 750,000 to 950,000 distinct CDR3 sequences in the sample, roughly an eighth were seen once. These data were also reused for a study on yellow fever vaccine responses in identical twins.

The material sequenced was PBMCs. The receptor was isolated from a woman in her late teens or twenties in good health. This chain links TRBV27 with TRBJ2-3, with D perhaps being TRBD1 or TRBD2 (5 bases each). Here the CDR3 reads CASSPRGRGTDTQYF. As DNA, the CDR3 is TGTGCCAGCAGTCCCCGGGGCCGGGGCACAGATACGCAGTATTTT.